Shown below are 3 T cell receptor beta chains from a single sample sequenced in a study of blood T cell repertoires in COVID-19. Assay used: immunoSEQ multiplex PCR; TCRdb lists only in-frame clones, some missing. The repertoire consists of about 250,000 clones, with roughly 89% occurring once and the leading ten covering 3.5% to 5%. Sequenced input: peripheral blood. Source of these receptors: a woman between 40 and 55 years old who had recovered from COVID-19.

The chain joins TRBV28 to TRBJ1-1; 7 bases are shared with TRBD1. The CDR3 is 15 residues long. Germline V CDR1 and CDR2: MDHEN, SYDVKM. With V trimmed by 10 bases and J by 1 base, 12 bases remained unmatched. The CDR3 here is CAIQPSTGRNTEAFF. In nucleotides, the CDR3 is TGTGCCATCCAACCCTCGACAGGGAGGAACACTGAAGCTTTCTTT.

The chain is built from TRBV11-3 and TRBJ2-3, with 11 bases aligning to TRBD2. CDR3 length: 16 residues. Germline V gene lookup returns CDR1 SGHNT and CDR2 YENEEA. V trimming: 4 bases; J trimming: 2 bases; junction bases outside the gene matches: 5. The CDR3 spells CASSSRLAGFTDTQYF. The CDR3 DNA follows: TGTGCCAGCAGCTCTAGACTAGCGGGGTTCACAGATACGCAGTATTTT. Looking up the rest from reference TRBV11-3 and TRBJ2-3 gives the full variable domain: EAGVVQSPRYKIIEKKQPVAFWCNPISGHNTLYWYLQNLGQGPELLIRYENEEAVDDSQLPKDRFSAERLKGVDSTLKIQPAELGDSAVYLCASSSRLAGFTDTQYFGPGTRLTVL.

CDR3 loop: CASSQEVRVQETQYF. The CDR3 DNA reads TGCGCCAGCAGCCAAGAAGTCAGGGTCCAAGAGACCCAGTACTTC. V is TRBV4-3 and J is TRBJ2-5, with D tentatively TRBD1 (5 bases). Germline V gene lookup returns CDR1 LGHNA and CDR2 YSLEER. CDR3 size: 15 residues. Trimming cost V 0 bases and J 1 base, with 9 bases left between them.